This TCR beta chain was sequenced for a study of T cells after yellow fever vaccination. Study-level information: Fractions of low cell number were prepared using SMART-Seq v4 Ultra Low Input. Overall study findings and caveats: Peaking on day 5 versus 15, the secondary response was faster but weaker. Contaminating bulk clonotypes could be abundant in FACS-sorted repertoires.

In making TCR cDNA, 5'RACE template switching added a universal primer site and UMIs to it. One entry per CDR3 protein results from TCRdb running MiXCR on the 5' RACE reads. The table shows some 290,000 distinct CDR3 sequences, with approximately 12% occurring only once. Ten or more counts support this clonotype. Its target is not known. This CDR3 contains 15 residues. Germline V gene data show CDR1 as MNHEY and CDR2 as SVGAGI. V was shortened by 5 bases and J by 1 base, with 12 bases between the two germline ends. This chain uses TRBV6-5 with TRBJ2-4; possibly TRBD1 for D (6 bases). Here the sequenced sample was CD4+ T cells sorted from PBMCs, taken 45 days after the yellow fever booster vaccination. The clonotype originates from a man between 18 and 35 years old who received the YFV17D yellow fever vaccine. CDR3: CASSTRGSAKNIQYF. For the CDR3, the DNA is TGTGCCAGCAGTACCAGGGGCTCGGCCAAAAACATTCAGTACTTC.